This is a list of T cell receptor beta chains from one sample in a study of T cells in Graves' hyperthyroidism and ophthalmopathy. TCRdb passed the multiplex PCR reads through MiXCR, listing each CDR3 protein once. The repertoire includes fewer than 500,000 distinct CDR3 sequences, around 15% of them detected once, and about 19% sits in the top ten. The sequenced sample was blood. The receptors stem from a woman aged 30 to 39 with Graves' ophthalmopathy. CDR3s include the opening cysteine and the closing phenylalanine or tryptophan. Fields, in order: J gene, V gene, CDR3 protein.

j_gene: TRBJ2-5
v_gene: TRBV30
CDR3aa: CAWSVMGGETQYF

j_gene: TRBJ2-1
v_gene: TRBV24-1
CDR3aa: CATSDSGTYNEQFF

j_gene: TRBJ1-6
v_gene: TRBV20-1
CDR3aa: CSASISPMVGNSPLHF

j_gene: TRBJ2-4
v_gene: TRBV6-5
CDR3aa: CASVLGTGTQNIQYF

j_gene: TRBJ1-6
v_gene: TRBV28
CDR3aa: CASMGAGTVGSPLHF

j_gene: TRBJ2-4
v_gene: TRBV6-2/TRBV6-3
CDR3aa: CASKEVGGENIQYF

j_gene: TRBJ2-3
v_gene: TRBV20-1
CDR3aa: CSASLVAADTQYF

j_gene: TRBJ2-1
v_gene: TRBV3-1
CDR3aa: CASSQGTVYNEQFF

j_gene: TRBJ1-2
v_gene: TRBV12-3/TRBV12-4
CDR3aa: CASTDGTGGDGYTF

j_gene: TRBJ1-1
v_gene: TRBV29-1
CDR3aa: CSVVPATEAFF

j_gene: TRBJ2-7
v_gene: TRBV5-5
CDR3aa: CASSWDRSYEQYF

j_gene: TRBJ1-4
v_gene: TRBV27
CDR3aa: CASRRDTDEKLFF

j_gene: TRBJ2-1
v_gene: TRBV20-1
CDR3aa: CSAPGEGGLSEQFF

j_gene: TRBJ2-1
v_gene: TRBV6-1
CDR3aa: CASKETESSYNEQFF

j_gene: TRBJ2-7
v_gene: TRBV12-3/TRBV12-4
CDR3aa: CASSLAPSYEQYF

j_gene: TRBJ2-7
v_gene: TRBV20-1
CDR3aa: CSAREGYEQYF

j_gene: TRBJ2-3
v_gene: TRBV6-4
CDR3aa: CASSDSGSTDTQYF

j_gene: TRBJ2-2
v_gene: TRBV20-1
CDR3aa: CSASPQRSGENTGELFF

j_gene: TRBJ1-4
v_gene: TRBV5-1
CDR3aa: CASSLGRGNEKLFF

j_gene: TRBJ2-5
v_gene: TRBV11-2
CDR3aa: CASSLDTRQTQYF

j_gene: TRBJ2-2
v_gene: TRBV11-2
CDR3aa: CASSLTNTGELFF

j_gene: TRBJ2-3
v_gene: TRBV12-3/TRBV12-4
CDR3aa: CASRPGDGADTQYF

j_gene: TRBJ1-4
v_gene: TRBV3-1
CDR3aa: CASSQGRAPLKLFF

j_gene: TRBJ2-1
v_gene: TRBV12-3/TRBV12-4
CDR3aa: CASSPPWGSSYNEQFF

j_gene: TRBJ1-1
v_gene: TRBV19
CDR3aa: CASSSGLPGEAFF

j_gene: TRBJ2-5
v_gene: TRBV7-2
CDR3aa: CASSRGLKETQYF

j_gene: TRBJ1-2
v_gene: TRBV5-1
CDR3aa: CASSLEGVRVEGYTF

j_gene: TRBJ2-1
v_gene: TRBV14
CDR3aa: CASSQEPRYTEQFF

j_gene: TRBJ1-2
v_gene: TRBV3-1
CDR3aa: CASSGDAKGGGYTF

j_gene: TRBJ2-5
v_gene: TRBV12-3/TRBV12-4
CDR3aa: CASSLGSGVWETQYF

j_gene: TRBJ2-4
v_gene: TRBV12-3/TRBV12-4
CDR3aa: CASSLWVGGTLPPAKNIQYF

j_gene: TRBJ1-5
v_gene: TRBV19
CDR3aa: CASSPDRAINQPQHF

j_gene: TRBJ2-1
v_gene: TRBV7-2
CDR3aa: CASSSRDANEQFF